The T cell receptor beta chain described here comes from a study of immune evolution from preneoplasia to lung adenocarcinoma. Overall study findings and caveats: Top clone share appeared to fall from AAH through AIS, MIA, adenocarcinoma. Normal lung had highest clonality; later lesions appeared denser, more diverse.

By proportion, this clone is large (0.1 to 1%). The antigen remains unidentified. Germline assignment: CDR1 SEHNR and CDR2 FQNEAQ (reference sequence). The CDR3 contains 15 residues. Deletions cut 5 bases from V and 1 base from J, with 14 bases between. Profiling relied on immunoSEQ multiplex PCR, and the TCRdb table lists in-frame clones only, not all of them. The data show more than 3,500 clones, 80% to 85% seen once. V is TRBV7-9 and J is TRBJ1-1, with D unclear. This receptor was taken from a person aged 50 to 70 with lung adenocarcinoma. Sequencing was done on a sample of FFPE normal lung tissue adjacent to the tumor. This CDR3 is CASSAQSGANTEAFF. The CDR3 nucleotides read TGTGCCAGCAGCGCCCAATCAGGAGCGAACACTGAAGCTTTCTTT. Based on the CDR3 plus reference TRBV7-9 and TRBJ1-1, the full variable domain is DTGVSQNPRHKITKRGQNVTFRCDPISEHNRLYWYRQTLGQGPEFLTYFQNEAQLEKSRLLSDRFSAERPKGSFSTLEIQRTEQGDSAMYLCASSAQSGANTEAFFGQGTRLTVV.